A selection of T cell receptor beta chains follows, all from one sample in a study of T cells in Graves' hyperthyroidism and ophthalmopathy. Each CDR3 protein is one row after TCRdb ran MiXCR on the multiplex PCR reads. The table lists fewer than 650,000 distinct CDR3 sequences, 40% to 50% of them singletons. The sample was peripheral blood or thyroid tissue (not recorded which). Receptors originate from an adult woman with Graves' disease, either hyperthyroidism or ophthalmopathy (not recorded which). The CDR3 runs from the conserved cysteine through the conserved F or W. The order of the fields is J gene, V gene, D gene, clone size, CDR3 DNA, CDR3 protein. D genes are given only for firm matches. Some rows mark clone size as missing; the rest say once, few, many or name a class of expanded clone.

>TRBJ1-5|TRBV12-3/TRBV12-4|.|.
TGTGCCAGCAGTCTGATAGGGGGTCAGCCCCAGCATTTT
CASSLIGGQPQHF
>TRBJ2-7|TRBV7-8|TRBD2|.
TGCGCCAGCAGCCACATAAGCGGGAGGAGCTCCTACGAGCAGTACTTC
CASSHISGRSSYEQYF
>TRBJ1-5|TRBV20-1|.|many
TGCAGTGCTAGGGGGCCCGTCGGTCAGCCCCAGCATTTT
CSARGPVGQPQHF
>TRBJ2-5|TRBV11-2|TRBD1|.
TGTGCCAGCAGCTTAGATGGCACAGGGGGAACGAAAGAGACCCAGTACTTC
CASSLDGTGGTKETQYF
>TRBJ2-7|TRBV7-9|.|.
TGTGCCAGCAGTTTACCGGGAGTACACGAGCAGTACTTC
CASSLPGVHEQYF
>TRBJ2-2|TRBV7-2|.|many
TGTGCCAGCAGCTCCGACAGATTCTCATGGAACGGGGAGCTGTTTTTT
CASSSDRFSWNGELFF
>TRBJ1-6|TRBV20-1|.|once
TGCAGTGCTAGACAGAGCTCCTATAATTCACCCCTCCACTTT
CSARQSSYNSPLHF
>TRBJ1-2|TRBV5-1|.|few
TGCGCCAGCAGCCCGAACTCCCAGATCCGAACTTATGGCTACACCTTC
CASSPNSQIRTYGYTF
>TRBJ2-5|TRBV29-1|.|once
TGCAGCGTCAGGAAGGGACGGCAAGGGACCCAGTACTTC
CSVRKGRQGTQYF
>TRBJ1-3|TRBV7-9|.|few
TGTGCCTGCCGCGGCATTTACGGCAACACCATATATTTT
CACRGIYGNTIYF
>TRBJ1-2|TRBV20-1|TRBD1|many
TGCAGTGTCCCGGGACAGACCTATGGCTACACCTTC
CSVPGQTYGYTF
>TRBJ2-7|TRBV9|.|once
TGTGCCAGCAGCGTAGGCTTAGGCAAAACCTACGAGCAGTACTTC
CASSVGLGKTYEQYF
>TRBJ2-5|TRBV29-1|TRBD1|.
TGCAGCGCCTACGGGGCAGGGGGCTCGAAGGAGACCCAGTACTTC
CSAYGAGGSKETQYF
>TRBJ1-1|TRBV29-1|.|.
TGCAGCGCCAACAGAGGTGAAGCTTTCTTT
CSANRGEAFF
>TRBJ1-1|TRBV6-5|TRBD1|.
TGTGCCAGCAGTTACTCCACGGAGACAGGGCGGTTCTTT
CASSYSTETGRFF
>TRBJ1-1|TRBV5-4|.|few
TGTGCCAGCAGCACCCAATCCCAGGGGCGACTTACTGAAGCTTTCTTT
CASSTQSQGRLTEAFF
>TRBJ1-2|TRBV20-1|.|.
TGCAGTGCTAGTGAGAGATATGGCTACACCTTC
CSASERYGYTF